This passage covers 31 T cell receptor beta chains from one sample sequenced in a study of blood T cell repertoires in COVID-19. Assay: immunoSEQ multiplex PCR; the TCRdb copy retains only in-frame clones and omits some. The profile shows roughly 43,000 clones, 82% of them singletons. Sequenced: peripheral blood. All receptors come from a woman in her fifties or sixties with acute or convalescent COVID-19.

The gene calls are TRBV18 and TRBJ1-1; D is uncertain. Germline lookup yields CDR1 KGHSH and CDR2 LQKENI. The germline V and J ends were trimmed by 3 bases and 0 bases, with 2 bases remaining between them. This CDR3 has 12 amino acids. The CDR3 loop reads CASSPLNTEAFF. CDR3 nucleotides: TGTGCCAGCTCACCCTTGAACACTGAAGCTTTCTTT.

The V and J genes are TRBV18 and TRBJ2-5; 7 bases match TRBD1. J gave up 2 bases and V 9 bases, and 12 bases lay outside the gene matches. The CDR3 contains 15 residues. Germline CDR1 and CDR2: KGHSH and LQKENI. The CDR3 reads CASCIGTASQETQYF. The CDR3 nucleotides are TGTGCCAGTTGCATTGGGACAGCAAGTCAAGAGACCCAGTACTTC.

V and J are TRBV27 and TRBJ2-7, with a tentative D call TRBD2 (6 bases). The CDR3 sequence is 14 residues long. With 6 bases removed from V and 0 bases from J, the gap between germline ends came to 12 bases. Per the germline V gene, CDR1 is MNHEY and CDR2 is SMNVEV (reference sequence). The CDR3, as DNA: TGTGCCAGCAGGTCTAGCGCGAGCTCCTACGAGCAGTACTTC. Protein sequence: CASRSSASSYEQYF.

CDR3 nucleotide sequence: TGTGCCAGCAGCTTAGCTGGCCAGGGGGGCCCCAATTCACCCCTCCACTTT. Translated: CASSLAGQGGPNSPLHF. The chain combines TRBV11-2 with TRBJ1-6; 7 bases line up with TRBD1. V was clipped by 1 base and J by 7 bases; unmatched bases: 10. The CDR3 contains 17 residues. The germline CDR1 and CDR2 sequences are SGHAT and FQNNGV.

The genes are TRBV19 and TRBJ1-1; D remains unclear. CDR3 length equals 14 residues. The germline V and J ends were trimmed by 5 bases and 1 base, with 11 bases remaining between them. Germline CDR1 is LNHDA and CDR2 is SQIVND (reference sequence). In DNA, the CDR3 is TGTGCCAGTAGTCCCGGCAGGCGGAACACTGAAGCTTTCTTT. Protein sequence: CASSPGRRNTEAFF. Variable domain in full (rest from reference TRBV19 and TRBJ1-1): DGGITQSPKYLFRKEGQNVTLSCEQNLNHDAMYWYRQDPGQGLRLIYYSQIVNDFQKGDIAEGYSVSREKKESFPLTVTSAQKNPTAFYLCASSPGRRNTEAFFGQGTRLTVV.

The sample holds one count of this clone. This rearrangement joins TRBV7-6 to TRBJ1-6; TRBD1 is a possible D gene (5 bases). Trimming shortened V by 5 bases and J by 7 bases, and 12 bases separated the two germline ends. The CDR3 sequence is 14 residues long. Germline V gene data show CDR1 as SGHVS and CDR2 as FNYEAQ. CDR3 in DNA: TGTGCCAGCAGCGGCGGGACTTTAAATTCACCCCTCCACTTT. It codes for CASSGGTLNSPLHF.

The chain combines TRBV10-3 with TRBJ2-2; 8 bases are shared with TRBD1. V lost 4 bases to trimming and J lost 1 base; unmatched junction nucleotides: 2. Germline values: CDR1 ENHRY, CDR2 SYGVKD. The CDR3 spans 15 residues. The CDR3 protein is CAISVGTGNTGELFF. The CDR3 DNA reads as TGTGCCATCAGTGTGGGGACAGGGAACACCGGGGAGCTGTTTTTT.

The chain has TRBV18 and TRBJ1-2, with D perhaps TRBD1 (5 bases). The germline V gene encodes CDR1 KGHSH and CDR2 LQKENI. The CDR3 extends over 15 amino acids. V lost 2 bases and J 4 bases, leaving 14 bases between the germline ends. The CDR3 reads CASSPMEGTGYGYTF. The CDR3 DNA is TGTGCCAGCTCACCAATGGAGGGGACGGGCTATGGCTACACCTTC.

The chain employs TRBV27 and TRBJ2-7; tentatively, D is TRBD2 (6 bases). V was cut by 10 bases and J by 0 bases, with 13 bases left in between. Germline CDR1 is MNHEY and CDR2 is SMNVEV (reference sequence). CDR3 size: 13 residues. CDR3 nucleotides: TGTGCCACCCGGGACTCCTACTCCTACGAGCAGTACTTC. Its protein is CATRDSYSYEQYF.

The rearrangement uses TRBV9 and TRBJ2-1; TRBD2 might be the D (5 bases). The CDR3 runs to 15 residues. Germline CDR1 and CDR2: SGDLS and YYNGEE. Trimming cost V 1 base and J 4 bases, with 12 bases left between them. The CDR3 nucleotides read TGTGCCAGCAGCGTACAAGCGGACCCTTACAATGAGCAGTTCTTC. Its protein product is CASSVQADPYNEQFF.

The chain recombines TRBV15 with TRBJ2-1; 11 nucleotides line up with TRBD2. The CDR3 runs to 15 residues. J gave up 4 bases and V 5 bases, and 4 bases lay outside the gene matches. Looked up from germline, CDR1 is LNHNV and CDR2 is YYDKDF (reference sequence). DNA for the CDR3: TGTGCCACCAGCTATACTAGCGGGGGATACAATGAGCAGTTCTTC. Translation gives CATSYTSGGYNEQFF.

The genes are TRBV19 and TRBJ2-2; 7 bases are shared with TRBD1. V dropped 6 bases and J dropped 4; count of bases not matched to a gene: 5. The germline V gene encodes CDR1 LNHDA and CDR2 SQIVND (reference sequence). The CDR3 is made up of 14 amino acids. This CDR3 reads CASRGTVITGELFF. The CDR3 region has the DNA TGTGCCAGTAGAGGGACAGTAATCACCGGGGAGCTGTTTTTT. Full variable domain (remainder filled in from reference TRBV19 and TRBJ2-2): DGGITQSPKYLFRKEGQNVTLSCEQNLNHDAMYWYRQDPGQGLRLIYYSQIVNDFQKGDIAEGYSVSREKKESFPLTVTSAQKNPTAFYLCASRGTVITGELFFGEGSRLTVL.

This clone was recorded only once. This chain connects TRBV5-1 to TRBJ2-7; 7 positions agree with TRBD1. The CDR3 extends over 15 amino acids. The V gene end was trimmed by 0 bases and the J gene end by 6 bases; junction bases not matched to a gene: 9. In germline, CDR1 is SGHRS, CDR2 YFSETQ. The CDR3 DNA is TGCGCCAGCAGCTTGGATGTAGGGGGCGGACTCGAGCAGTACTTC. This codes for CASSLDVGGGLEQYF.

This sequence joins TRBV11-2 and TRBJ2-7; TRBD1 aligns across 10 bases. The germline V gene has CDR1 SGHAT and CDR2 FQNNGV. CDR3 length equals 15 residues. Unmatched junction bases numbered 9, after V lost 4 bases and J lost 6 bases. The CDR3 coding sequence is TGTGCCAGCAGCTCCCCGGGACAGGGGACGGGCGAGCAGTACTTC. It specifies CASSSPGQGTGEQYF.

This chain connects TRBV6-5 to TRBJ1-2; tentative D call: TRBD1 (6 bases). The CDR3 extends over 15 amino acids. From germline, CDR1 is MNHEY and CDR2 SVGAGI. The V and J ends lost 10 bases and 6 bases respectively, with 24 bases between them. CDR3 bases: TGTGCCATCCCAGTGGGGGGGCATGGGTGGGATGGCTACACCTTC. The encoded protein is CAIPVGGHGWDGYTF.

The chain carries TRBV10-3 and TRBJ1-1; 7 nucleotides match TRBD1. Per the germline V gene, CDR1 is ENHRY and CDR2 is SYGVKD. The CDR3 totals 14 residues. J lost 2 bases, V lost 6 bases, and 6 bases had no gene match. As DNA, the CDR3 is TGTGCCATCAGCCGGACAGGAGTAAACACTGAAGCTTTCTTT. Its translation is CAISRTGVNTEAFF.

This clone was observed a handful of times. The chain links TRBV4-2 to TRBJ1-2; no firm D call. The germline V and J ends were trimmed by 1 base and 3 bases, with 12 bases remaining between them. Germline-derived CDR1 and CDR2 are LGHNA and YNFKEQ. This CDR3 is 15 amino acids long. CDR3 loop: CASSQVSSQDYGYTF. As DNA, the CDR3 is TGTGCCAGCAGCCAAGTGTCCTCTCAGGACTATGGCTACACCTTC.

This chain joins TRBV7-3 and TRBJ2-3; possibly TRBD2 for D (6 bases). V lost 2 bases and J 2 bases, leaving 11 bases between the germline ends. The CDR3 loop spans 15 amino acids. Germline V gene lookup returns CDR1 SGHTA and CDR2 FQGTGA. CDR3 in amino acids: CASSLLASATDTQYF. As DNA, the CDR3 is TGTGCCAGCAGCTTATTGGCTAGCGCCACAGATACGCAGTATTTT.

The chain couples TRBV6-5 to TRBJ2-7, with 7 positions matching TRBD1. CDR3 length: 14 residues. Germline lookup yields CDR1 MNHEY and CDR2 SVGAGI. The V segment lost 6 bases and the J segment 2 bases; nucleotides outside the gene matches: 7. The DNA for the CDR3 is TGTGCCAGCAGAACCAGGGGGAGAGCCTACGAGCAGTACTTC. Protein: CASRTRGRAYEQYF.

The chain has TRBV4-2 and TRBJ1-6; 7 nucleotides align to TRBD1. CDR1 LGHNA and CDR2 YNFKEQ come from the germline V gene. The length of the CDR3 is 14 residues. After removal of 4 bases from V and 14 bases from J, the junction contained 11 bases not matched to a gene. The CDR3 loop is CASSPNQGDSALHF. CDR3 coding DNA: TGTGCCAGCAGCCCCAATCAGGGGGATTCGGCCCTCCACTTT.

This clone appeared a single time. This rearrangement joins TRBV9 to TRBJ2-7; weak D call: TRBD1 (6 bases). The germline V gene has CDR1 SGDLS and CDR2 YYNGEE. Trimming left V 3 bases short and J 2 bases short, with 12 bases between. The CDR3 is 14 residues long. This CDR3 is CASSAGTPTYEQYF. DNA for the CDR3: TGTGCCAGCAGCGCCGGGACACCCACCTACGAGCAGTACTTC.

This clone was counted a single time. This sequence joins TRBV24-1 and TRBJ1-5; D uncertain. CDR3 length: 14 amino acids. CDR1 KGHDR and CDR2 SFDVKD come from the germline V gene. Trimming shortened V by 4 bases and J by 0 bases, and 6 bases separated the two germline ends. The CDR3 DNA is TGTGCCACCAGTGAGCGGTATAGCAATCAGCCCCAGCATTTT. Amino acids: CATSERYSNQPQHF.

The CDR3 sequence is CAWRLSAGELFF. CDR3 coding DNA: TGTGCCTGGAGACTGAGCGCCGGGGAGCTGTTTTTT. This chain uses TRBV30 with TRBJ2-2; D is uncertain. Per the germline V gene, CDR1 is GTSNPN and CDR2 is SVGIG (reference sequence). CDR3 length: 12 amino acids. The V gene lost 3 bases and the J gene lost 6 bases, with 8 bases spanning the gap.

V gene TRBV27 combines with J gene TRBJ1-2; D unresolved. Germline V CDR1 and CDR2: MNHEY, SMNVEV (reference sequence). This CDR3 is 14 amino acids long. V lost 6 bases, J lost 0 bases, and 11 bases lay in between. In DNA form, the CDR3 reads TGTGCCAGCAGCCCTAGGTCAGCTAACTATGGCTACACCTTC. Translating it yields CASSPRSANYGYTF.

The rearrangement joins TRBV4-1 to TRBJ2-7; D is perhaps TRBD1 (5 bases). Deletions cut 2 bases from V and 8 bases from J, with 13 bases between. The CDR3 loop spans 13 amino acids. Germline CDR1 reads MGHRA; CDR2 reads YSYEKL. The DNA for the CDR3 is TGCGCCAGCAGCCAACTGCAGGGTACGAAGCAGTACTTC. It specifies CASSQLQGTKQYF.

This chain uses TRBV5-1 with TRBJ1-6; D is undetermined. CDR3 length: 16 amino acids. The V gene lost 0 bases and the J gene lost 4 bases, with 11 bases spanning the gap. Per the germline V gene, CDR1 is SGHRS and CDR2 is YFSETQ. This CDR3 reads CASSLDPSRYNSPLHF. The CDR3 DNA is TGCGCCAGCAGCTTGGACCCGTCGAGATATAATTCACCCCTCCACTTT.

The chain uses TRBV11-2 and TRBJ2-2; no firm D call. V lost 3 bases to trimming and J lost 4 bases, with 9 bases between them. The CDR3 is made up of 14 amino acids. Looked up from germline, CDR1 is SGHAT and CDR2 is FQNNGV. The chain's CDR3 is CASSFQAGTGELFF. For the CDR3, the DNA is TGTGCCAGCAGCTTCCAAGCAGGCACCGGGGAGCTGTTTTTT. Drawing the rest from reference TRBV11-2 and TRBJ2-2, the complete variable domain is EAGVAQSPRYKIIEKRQSVAFWCNPISGHATLYWYQQILGQGPKLLIQFQNNGVVDDSQLPKDRFSAERLKGVDSTLKIQPAKLEDSAVYLCASSFQAGTGELFFGEGSRLTVL.

This chain links TRBV11-2 with TRBJ2-7; possible D gene TRBD2, 6 bases. The germline gives CDR1 SGHAT, CDR2 FQNNGV. CDR3 size: 16 residues. The V gene lost 5 bases and the J gene lost 6 bases, with 23 bases spanning the gap. The CDR3 nucleotides read TGTGCCAGCAGCCCCGTAGGGGTGACGGGGGACCGCGAGCAGTACTTC. As protein: CASSPVGVTGDREQYF.

The chain uses TRBV3-1 (or the pseudogene TRBV3-2) and TRBJ2-7; 7 bases are shared with TRBD1. Germline values: CDR1 LGHDT, CDR2 YNNKEL (reference sequence). The V gene end was trimmed by 6 bases and the J gene end by 4 bases; junction bases not matched to a gene: 9. The CDR3 spans 14 residues. The CDR3 bases are TGTGCCAGCAGTACAGGGGTGTCCCCTTACGAGCAGTACTTC. Translated: CASSTGVSPYEQYF.

The chain has TRBV9 and TRBJ2-2, with a weak D call TRBD1 (6 bases). Trimming removed 2 bases from V and 1 base from J, with 12 bases in between. The CDR3 consists of 16 residues. Germline-derived CDR1 and CDR2 are SGDLS and YYNGEE. CDR3 nucleotides: TGTGCCAGCAGCGTCGGGACATTGGGGAACACCGGGGAGCTGTTTTTT. Its protein product is CASSVGTLGNTGELFF.

V and J are TRBV29-1 and TRBJ2-5; D is unclear. CDR3 length: 11 residues. V lost 6 bases to trimming and J lost 9 bases, with 14 bases between them. Germline V CDR1 and CDR2: SQVTM, ANQGSEA. In DNA form, the CDR3 reads TGCAGCGTGGAATGGAACGAGGCCCAGTACTTC. This codes for CSVEWNEAQYF.